The 8 T cell receptor beta chains reported below all come from one sample, sequenced in a study of T-cell reconstitution after alpha-beta-depleted transplantation in children. Unique molecular identifiers tagged the TCRbeta library. TCRdb redid the calling of the PCR reads with MiXCR, one entry per CDR3 protein. The table has roughly 570,000 distinct CDR3 sequences, 20% to 30% seen once; the top ten hold 36%. The starting material was PBMCs, obtained before TCRalphabeta/CD19-depleted stem cell transplant. These receptors were obtained from a boy under three years old with Wiskott-Aldrich syndrome, due to receive a stem cell transplant.

The rearrangement uses TRBV12-3 or TRBV12-4 and TRBJ2-6; D is unresolved. Trimming removed 6 bases at V and 0 bases at J, with 15 bases between. The CDR3 length is 17 residues. Here the CDR3 DNA reads TGTGCCAGCAGCTTGTCCCCTACTCTCTCTGGGGCCAACGTCCTGACTTTC. Translation: CASSLSPTLSGANVLTF.

This rearrangement joins TRBV21-1 to TRBJ2-5; the D call of TRBD1 is as the table states it, not checked on the DNA. TRBV21-1 is noted as a pseudogene. The CDR3 is 16 residues long. The DNA of the CDR3 is TGTGCCAGCAGCAAAGTGGGAAGCGGGCGACAAGAGACCCAGTACTTC. It yields the protein CASSKVGSGRQETQYF.

The chain couples TRBV4-2 to TRBJ1-1, with unresolved D. The germline V gene encodes CDR1 LGHNA and CDR2 YNFKEQ. This CDR3 spans 18 amino acids. The ends were cut back, 1 base at V and 5 bases at J, with 23 bases in the middle. The CDR3 sequence is CASSQVHVTRTLGTEAFF. CDR3 bases: TGTGCCAGCAGCCAAGTTCACGTCACAAGAACCCTAGGGACTGAAGCTTTCTTT.

The V gene is TRBV5-1, the J gene TRBJ2-5; 8 bases map to TRBD1. The V and J ends lost 4 bases and 5 bases, in that order; junction bases with no gene match: 7. Germline V gene lookup returns CDR1 SGHRS and CDR2 YFSETQ. This CDR3 region has 14 residues. The CDR3 here is CASSQGQAPETQYF. The CDR3 region has the DNA TGCGCCAGCAGCCAGGGACAGGCCCCCGAGACCCAGTACTTC.

The J gene is TRBJ2-4, the V gene TRBV5-1; 9 bases are a match to TRBD1. The CDR3 contains 15 residues. Germline V CDR1 and CDR2: SGHRS, YFSETQ. V gave up 4 bases and J gave up 5 bases; unmatched junction bases: 7. CDR3 amino acids: CASSAPGTGQNIQYF. CDR3 DNA: TGCGCCAGCAGCGCCCCCGGGACAGGGCAAAACATTCAGTACTTC.

The chain links TRBV6-5 to TRBJ2-3; D remains unclear. The CDR3 consists of 16 residues. The V gene lost 0 bases and the J gene lost 7 bases, with 17 bases spanning the gap. Germline values: CDR1 MNHEY, CDR2 SVGAGI. The CDR3 DNA sequence: TGTGCCAGCAGTTACTCGAATTGGTACTCTCGCAATACGCAGTATTTT. Its translation: CASSYSNWYSRNTQYF.

In its sample, this clonotype was seen a few times. The genes are TRBV20-1 and TRBJ2-1; TRBD1 matches at 8 bases. Germline CDR1 DFQATT, CDR2 SNEGSKA (reference sequence). This CDR3 is 14 amino acids long. V shed 6 bases, J shed 5 bases, and the junction held 9 bases outside the gene matches. The CDR3 here is CSATGQGQHNEQFF. In DNA form, the CDR3 reads TGCAGTGCAACCGGACAGGGTCAACACAATGAGCAGTTCTTC.

V is TRBV20-1 and J is TRBJ2-7; 7 nucleotides line up with TRBD1. Per the germline V gene, CDR1 is DFQATT and CDR2 is SNEGSKA (reference sequence). Unmatched junction bases numbered 8, after V lost 3 bases and J lost 3 bases. The CDR3 totals 14 residues. CDR3 DNA: TGCAGTGCTAGGCCCACAGGGGCCTACTACGAGCAGTACTTC. Its translation is CSARPTGAYYEQYF.